Listed here are 2 T cell receptor beta chains from one sample, sequenced in a study of cytomegalovirus exposure and HLA in healthy donors. The repertoire was sequenced with immunoSEQ multiplex PCR; TCRdb's copy has only in-frame clones and lacks some. The table lists about 120,000 clones, about 91% of them singletons, with 1.5% to 2% in the top ten. The specimen sequenced was PBMCs. These receptors were taken from a man younger than 35 in good health and CMV-seronegative.

This clone was recorded only once. The chain joins TRBV7-2 to TRBJ2-7; D is undetermined. CDR1 is SGHTA and CDR2 is FQGNSA in the germline V gene. The V end lost 2 bases, the J end lost 0 bases, and 8 bases lay between the germline ends. The CDR3 totals 14 residues. The CDR3 loop is CASSLPPRSYEQYF. DNA for the CDR3: TGTGCCAGCAGCTTACCCCCCCGCTCCTACGAGCAGTACTTC.

This chain joins TRBV6-1 and TRBJ1-3; no definite D call. The CDR3 is 12 amino acids. Trimming removed 7 bases from V and 7 bases from J, with 11 bases in between. Germline CDR1 reads MNHNS; CDR2 reads SASEGT. The CDR3 here is CASTKHVNTIYF. CDR3 nucleotides: TGTGCCAGCACAAAACACGTTAACACCATATATTTT.